The 3 T cell receptor beta chains given below trace back to one sample, sequenced in a study of spatial heterogeneity in lung cancer (dated by TCRdb to about 2019). For these TCRs, the target antigens are not known. The sample's time point label, in plain terms: sample taken at primary tumor resection. General findings and caveats noted by the study authors: The number of expanded intratumoral alpha and beta TCRs correlated with the tumor nonsynonymous mutation count.

Library method: 5' RACE. Instrument on record: NextSeq 500. TCRdb trimmed public reads at Q25 via fastp, called clones via MiXCR and kept in-frame beta chains. Identical CDR3 proteins give one entry, which carries the most common genes and DNA. The sample table lists around 15,000 distinct CDR3 sequences, approximately 6.2% of them with a count of one. The top ten constitute around a fifth of the sample. The sample consisted of lung tumor tissue, taken at surgery. The receptors come from a female donor with early-stage non-small cell lung cancer.

V is TRBV7-2 and J is TRBJ2-4; TRBD2 might be the D (6 bases). V shed 5 bases and J shed 6 bases, with 11 bases lying between them. CDR1 and CDR2 from the germline V gene are SGHTA and FQGNSA. The CDR3 has 13 amino acids. This CDR3 is CASSLIGGNIQYF. In DNA, the CDR3 is TGTGCCAGCAGCCTCATCGGGGGAAACATTCAGTACTTC.

This clonotype was found many times. The CDR3 DNA reads as TGCGCCAGCAAGATGGCCGTGTGGGGAGATACGCAGTATTTT. Translated: CASKMAVWGDTQYF. J is TRBJ2-3 and V is TRBV10-2; D uncertain. Germline CDR1 is WSHSY and CDR2 is SAAADI. V was shortened by 7 bases and J by 5 bases, with 16 bases between the two germline ends. This CDR3 contains 14 residues.

There are a few counts of this clonotype. The chain combines TRBV10-3 with TRBJ1-5, with 9 bases aligning to TRBD1. Germline V gene sequence: CDR1 ENHRY, CDR2 SYGVKD. Trimming removed 3 bases from V and 5 bases from J; junction bases left unmatched: 5. The CDR3 loop spans 15 amino acids. CDR3 nucleotides: TGTGCCATCAGTGACACCAACAGGGGGCATCAGCCCCAGCATTTT. Its protein is CAISDTNRGHQPQHF.